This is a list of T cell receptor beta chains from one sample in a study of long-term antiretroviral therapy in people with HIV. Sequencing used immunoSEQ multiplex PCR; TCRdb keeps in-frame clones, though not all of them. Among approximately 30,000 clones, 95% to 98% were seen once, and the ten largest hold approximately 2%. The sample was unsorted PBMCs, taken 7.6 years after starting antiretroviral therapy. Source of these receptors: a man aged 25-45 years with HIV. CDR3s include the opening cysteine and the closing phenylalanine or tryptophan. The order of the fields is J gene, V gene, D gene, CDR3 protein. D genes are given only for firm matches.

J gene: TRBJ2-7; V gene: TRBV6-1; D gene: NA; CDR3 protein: CASISQAYEQYF
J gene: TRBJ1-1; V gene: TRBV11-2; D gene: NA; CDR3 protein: CASSLNRVGPNTEAFF
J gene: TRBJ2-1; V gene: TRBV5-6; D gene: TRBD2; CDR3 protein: CASSPEERETNEQFF
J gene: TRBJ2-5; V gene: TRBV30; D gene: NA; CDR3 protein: CAWSSLPQSETQYF
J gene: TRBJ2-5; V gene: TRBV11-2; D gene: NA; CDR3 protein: CASSLGVLKETQYF
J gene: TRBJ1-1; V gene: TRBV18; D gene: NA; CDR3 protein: CASSPRVAARTEAFF
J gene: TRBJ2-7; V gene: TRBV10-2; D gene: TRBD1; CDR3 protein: CATDNPGQGTYEQYF
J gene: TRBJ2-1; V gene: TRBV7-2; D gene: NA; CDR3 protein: CASSHYARDNEQFF
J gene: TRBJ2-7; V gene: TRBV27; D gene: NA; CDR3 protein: CASSFSGRNEQYF
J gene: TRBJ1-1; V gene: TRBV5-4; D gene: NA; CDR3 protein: CASQPGLDGPEAFF
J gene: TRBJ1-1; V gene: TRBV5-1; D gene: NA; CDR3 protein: CASSSDIRIGEAFF
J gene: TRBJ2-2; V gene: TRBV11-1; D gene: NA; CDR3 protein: CASSQTGGTGELFF
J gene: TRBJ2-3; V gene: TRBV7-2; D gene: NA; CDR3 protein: CASSLEESTQYF
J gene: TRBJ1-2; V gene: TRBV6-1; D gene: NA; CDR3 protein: CASSETQGDYGYTF
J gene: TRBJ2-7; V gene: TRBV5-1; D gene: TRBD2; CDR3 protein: CASSSLAGAYDEQYF
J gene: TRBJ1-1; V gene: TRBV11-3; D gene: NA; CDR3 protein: CASSPQGSTEAFF
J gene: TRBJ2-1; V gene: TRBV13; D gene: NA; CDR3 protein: CASSLGISSYNEQFF
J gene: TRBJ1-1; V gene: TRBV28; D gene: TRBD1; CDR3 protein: CASRTGTTEAFF
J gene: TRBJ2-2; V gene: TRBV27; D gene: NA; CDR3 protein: CASSLGGVTNTGELFF
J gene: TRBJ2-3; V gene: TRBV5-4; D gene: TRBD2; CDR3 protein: CASSTGLAVTDTQYF
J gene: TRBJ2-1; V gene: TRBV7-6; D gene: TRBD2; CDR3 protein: CASSRGTSGGNEQFF
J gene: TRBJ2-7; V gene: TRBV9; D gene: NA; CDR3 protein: CASARQGLSEQYF
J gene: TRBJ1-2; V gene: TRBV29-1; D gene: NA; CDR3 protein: CSVEDPGNGYTF
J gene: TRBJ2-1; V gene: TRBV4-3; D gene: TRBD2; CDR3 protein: CASSQGLAGSGGNEQFF
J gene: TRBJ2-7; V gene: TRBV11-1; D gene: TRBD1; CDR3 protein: CASSHRDRVFSEQYF
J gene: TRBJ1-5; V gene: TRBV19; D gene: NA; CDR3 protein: CASSIRQVSKKPQHF
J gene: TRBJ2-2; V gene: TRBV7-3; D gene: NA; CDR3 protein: CASSLGGAAGELFF
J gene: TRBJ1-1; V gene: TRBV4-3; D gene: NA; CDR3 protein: CASSQQLAGRTEAFF
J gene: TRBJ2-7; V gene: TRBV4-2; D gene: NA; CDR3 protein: CASSQAGSYEQYF
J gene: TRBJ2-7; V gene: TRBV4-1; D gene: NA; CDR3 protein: CASSSSLKYEQYF
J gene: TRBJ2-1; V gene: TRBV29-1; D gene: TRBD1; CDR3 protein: CSHGTDSYNEQFF
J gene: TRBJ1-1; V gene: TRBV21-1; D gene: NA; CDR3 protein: CATKTANTEAFF
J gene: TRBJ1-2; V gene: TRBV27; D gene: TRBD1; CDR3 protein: CASSSPGQAIYGYTF
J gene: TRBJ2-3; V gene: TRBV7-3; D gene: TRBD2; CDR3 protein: CASSLSVSSGIDTQYF
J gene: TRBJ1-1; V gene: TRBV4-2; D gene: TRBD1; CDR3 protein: CASSLGTGPNTEAFF
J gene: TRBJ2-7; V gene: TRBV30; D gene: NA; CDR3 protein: CAWSASAAGPTSYEQYF
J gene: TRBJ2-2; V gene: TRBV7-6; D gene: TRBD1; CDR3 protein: CASSLNRGTGELFF
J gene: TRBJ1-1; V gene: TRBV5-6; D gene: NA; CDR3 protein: CASSVDMNTEAFF
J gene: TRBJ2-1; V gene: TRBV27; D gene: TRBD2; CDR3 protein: CASSFYAGGPDEQFF
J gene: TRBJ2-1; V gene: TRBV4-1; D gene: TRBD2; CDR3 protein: CASSQISGDYNEQFF